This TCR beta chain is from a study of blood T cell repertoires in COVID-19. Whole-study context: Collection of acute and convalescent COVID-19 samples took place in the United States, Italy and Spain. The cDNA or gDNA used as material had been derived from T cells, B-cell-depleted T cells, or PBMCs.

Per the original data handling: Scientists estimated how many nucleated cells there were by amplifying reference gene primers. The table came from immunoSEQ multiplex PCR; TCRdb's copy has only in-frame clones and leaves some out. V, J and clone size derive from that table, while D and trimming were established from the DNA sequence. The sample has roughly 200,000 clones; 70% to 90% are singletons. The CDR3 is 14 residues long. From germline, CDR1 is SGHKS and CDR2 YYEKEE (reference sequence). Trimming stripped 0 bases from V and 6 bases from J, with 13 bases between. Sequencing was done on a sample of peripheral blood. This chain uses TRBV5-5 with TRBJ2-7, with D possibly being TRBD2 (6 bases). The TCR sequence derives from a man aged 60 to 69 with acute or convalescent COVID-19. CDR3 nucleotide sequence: TGTGCCAGCAGCTTGGCGGTAAGGGGAGGCGAGCAGTACTTC. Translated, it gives CASSLAVRGGEQYF.